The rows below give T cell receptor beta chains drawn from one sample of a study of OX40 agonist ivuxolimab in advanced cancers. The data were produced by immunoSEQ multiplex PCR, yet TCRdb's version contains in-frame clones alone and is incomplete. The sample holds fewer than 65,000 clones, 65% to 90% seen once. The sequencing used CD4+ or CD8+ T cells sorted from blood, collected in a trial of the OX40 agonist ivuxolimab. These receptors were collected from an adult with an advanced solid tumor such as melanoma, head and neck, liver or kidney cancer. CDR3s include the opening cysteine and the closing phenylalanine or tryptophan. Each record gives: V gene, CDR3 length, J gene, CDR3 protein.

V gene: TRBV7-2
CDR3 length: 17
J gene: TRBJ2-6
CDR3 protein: CASSLAGTPSGANVLTF

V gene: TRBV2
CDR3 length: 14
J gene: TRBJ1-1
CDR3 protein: CASRRETVGTEAFF

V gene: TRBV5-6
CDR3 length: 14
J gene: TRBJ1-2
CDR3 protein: CASSLITANYGYTF

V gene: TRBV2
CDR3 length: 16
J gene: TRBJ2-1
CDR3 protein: CASRLSGGDSYNEQFF

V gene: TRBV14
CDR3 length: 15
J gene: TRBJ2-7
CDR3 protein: CASSQVSAGPYEQYF

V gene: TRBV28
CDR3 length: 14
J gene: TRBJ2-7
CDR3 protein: CASSQGIGIRGQYF

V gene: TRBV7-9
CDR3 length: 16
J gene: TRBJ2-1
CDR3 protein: CASREGFRLGNNEQFF

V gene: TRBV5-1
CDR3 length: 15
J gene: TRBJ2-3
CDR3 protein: CASSPGLAGADTQYF

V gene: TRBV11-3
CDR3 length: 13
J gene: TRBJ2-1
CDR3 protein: CASSRSERNEQFF

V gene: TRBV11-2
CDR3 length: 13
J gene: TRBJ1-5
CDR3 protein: CASSSGPSQPQHF

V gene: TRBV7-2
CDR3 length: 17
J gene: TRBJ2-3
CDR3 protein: CASSLARTSGDTDTQYF

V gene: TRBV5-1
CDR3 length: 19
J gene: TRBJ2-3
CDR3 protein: CASSFRTGQAPGATDTQYF

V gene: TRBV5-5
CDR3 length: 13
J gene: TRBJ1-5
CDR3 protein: CASSYDRDQPQHF

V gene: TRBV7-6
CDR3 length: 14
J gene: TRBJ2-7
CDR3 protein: CASSPDWGSYEQYF

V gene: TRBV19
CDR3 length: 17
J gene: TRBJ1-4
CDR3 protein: CASLSLTSQIGNEKLFF

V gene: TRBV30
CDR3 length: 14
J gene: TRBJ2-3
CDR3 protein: CAWGQGDETDTQYF

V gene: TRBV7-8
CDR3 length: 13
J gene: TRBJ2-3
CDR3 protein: CASSSGSTDTQYF

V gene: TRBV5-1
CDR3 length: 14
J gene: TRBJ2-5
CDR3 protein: CASREVAGGETQYF

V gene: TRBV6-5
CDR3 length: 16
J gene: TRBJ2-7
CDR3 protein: CASSYSFRAVSYEQYF

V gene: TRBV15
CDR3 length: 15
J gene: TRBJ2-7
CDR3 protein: CATSRAGTGAPRQYF

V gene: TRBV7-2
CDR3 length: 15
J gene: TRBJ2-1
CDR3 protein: CASGRSRGSYNEQFF

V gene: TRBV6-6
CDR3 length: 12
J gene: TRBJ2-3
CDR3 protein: CASSSIADTQYF

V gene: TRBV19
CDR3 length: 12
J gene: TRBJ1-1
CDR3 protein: CASGRSNTEAFF